The clone carrying this T cell receptor beta chain appeared a single time. The data originate from a study of blood T cell repertoires in COVID-19. Under the authors' procedure: The assay estimated nucleated cells by amplifying reference gene primers. TCRdb keeps only in-frame clones here, not all; method: immunoSEQ multiplex PCR. Clonal size and the V and J genes are those of that table, whereas D and trimming came from the DNA. The profile shows more than 110,000 clones, about 80% of them singletons. V was shortened by 3 bases and J by 0 bases, with 7 bases between the two germline ends. CDR3 size: 14 residues. Germline CDR1 LGHNA, CDR2 YSLEER.

This receptor was obtained from a woman in her fifties or sixties with acute or convalescent COVID-19. J is TRBJ2-3 and V is TRBV4-3, with D perhaps matching TRBD1 (6 bases). The specimen was peripheral blood. CDR3 sequence: CASSHRGSTDTQYF. CDR3 bases: TGCGCCAGCAGCCACAGGGGCAGCACAGATACGCAGTATTTT.